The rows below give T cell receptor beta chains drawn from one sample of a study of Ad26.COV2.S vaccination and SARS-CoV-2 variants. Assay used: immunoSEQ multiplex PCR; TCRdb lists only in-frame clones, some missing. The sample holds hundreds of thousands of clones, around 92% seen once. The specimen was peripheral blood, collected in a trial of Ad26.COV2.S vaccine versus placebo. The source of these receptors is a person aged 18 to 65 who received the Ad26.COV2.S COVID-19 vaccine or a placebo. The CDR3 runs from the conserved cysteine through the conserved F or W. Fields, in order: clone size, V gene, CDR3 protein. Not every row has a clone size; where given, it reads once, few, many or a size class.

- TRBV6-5 CASSYSILGATYEQYF
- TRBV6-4 CASSVGQGGNSPLHF
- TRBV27 CASSLLGDGAYEQYF
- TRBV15 CATSRAPGLAGSNNIQYF
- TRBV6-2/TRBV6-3 CASSYSIETQYF
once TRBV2 CASRGVAGELFF
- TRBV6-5 CASSHGLANEQFF
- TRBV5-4 CASTGTDVNQPQHF
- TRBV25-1 CASSEYPGDNYGYTF
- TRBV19 CASNRDTRYGYTF
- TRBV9 CASSVGLAESGELFF
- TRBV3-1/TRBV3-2 CASSQTASSGNTIYF